The 22 T cell receptor beta chains presented below share a single source sample, sequenced in a study of cytomegalovirus exposure and HLA in healthy donors. PCR used 60 Vbeta primers and 13 Jbeta primers. The repertoire was sequenced with immunoSEQ multiplex PCR; TCRdb's copy has only in-frame clones and lacks some. The sample contains about 160,000 clones, about three quarters of which appear only once. Specimen: PBMCs. These receptors all stem from a woman aged 35 to 49 in good health and CMV-seronegative.

J is TRBJ2-3 and V is TRBV5-1; 7 bases align to TRBD2. The CDR3 contains 16 residues. Germline V gene sequence: CDR1 SGHRS, CDR2 YFSETQ. V lost 1 base, J lost 2 bases, and 7 bases stayed unmatched. In nucleotides, the CDR3 is TGCGCCAGCAGCTTGTCTGGCGGGGGAACCACAGATACGCAGTATTTT. Translating it yields CASSLSGGGTTDTQYF.

CDR3 DNA sequence: TGTGCCAGCACCGAAGCGTTGGGCGGGTCGGGCGAGCAGTACTTC. This codes for CASTEALGGSGEQYF. This chain links TRBV6-1 with TRBJ2-7; possible D gene TRBD2, 5 bases. The CDR3 loop spans 15 amino acids. V was clipped by 7 bases and J by 6 bases, with 22 bases between them. Germline lookup yields CDR1 MNHNS and CDR2 SASEGT.

This sequence joins TRBV19 and TRBJ2-1; 11 nucleotides match TRBD2. The ends lost 4 bases at V and 8 bases at J; junction bases unmatched: 10. The length of the CDR3 is 16 residues. Germline CDR1 and CDR2: LNHDA and SQIVND (reference sequence). The CDR3 sequence is CASSRGVAGGTHEQFF. The CDR3 coding sequence is TGTGCCAGTAGTAGGGGGGTAGCGGGGGGGACGCATGAGCAGTTCTTC. Using reference TRBV19 and TRBJ2-1 for the parts outside the CDR3, the full variable domain is DGGITQSPKYLFRKEGQNVTLSCEQNLNHDAMYWYRQDPGQGLRLIYYSQIVNDFQKGDIAEGYSVSREKKESFPLTVTSAQKNPTAFYLCASSRGVAGGTHEQFFGPGTRLTVL.

The chain has TRBV5-4 and TRBJ1-1; 9 nucleotides line up with TRBD1. Germline CDR1 and CDR2: SGHNT and YYREEE (reference sequence). This CDR3 is built from 15 residues. V shed 4 bases and J 2 bases; nucleotides not matched to a gene: 6. The CDR3 coding sequence is TGTGCCAGCAGCCCCTTAACAGGGGGCAACACTGAAGCTTTCTTT. As protein: CASSPLTGGNTEAFF.

The V gene is TRBV2, the J gene TRBJ2-4, with TRBD1 identical over 10 bases. The V gene end was trimmed by 7 bases and the J gene end by 6 bases; junction bases not matched to a gene: 9. Germline V gives CDR1 SNHLY, CDR2 FYNNEI. The CDR3 covers 15 residues. For the CDR3, the DNA is TGTGCCAGCACGGACAGGGGGGTTCTAATAAACATTCAGTACTTC. This translates into CASTDRGVLINIQYF.

The CDR3 DNA sequence: TGCGCCAGCAGCCCCGTGAGGGGGCAGCCCCAGCATTTT. It is translated as CASSPVRGQPQHF. The chain employs TRBV4-1 and TRBJ1-5; TRBD1 is a possible D gene (6 bases). CDR1 and CDR2 from the germline V gene are MGHRA and YSYEKL. The CDR3 runs 13 residues. Trimming took 4 bases from V and 7 from J, leaving 11 bases between them.

V is TRBV7-2 and J is TRBJ1-4; D unclear. Trimming shortened V by 3 bases and J by 3 bases, and 11 bases separated the two germline ends. Germline V gives CDR1 SGHTA, CDR2 FQGNSA. CDR3 length: 15 residues. CDR3 loop: CASSFLSLANEKLFF. CDR3 in DNA: TGTGCCAGCAGCTTTTTGAGCCTGGCTAATGAAAAACTGTTTTTT.

V and J are TRBV2 and TRBJ2-1, with 12 bases that match TRBD1. The CDR3 runs to 14 residues. Germline lookup yields CDR1 SNHLY and CDR2 FYNNEI. With V trimmed by 5 bases and J by 8 bases, 4 bases remained unmatched. The CDR3 region has the DNA TGTGCCAGCAGTCGGGACAGGGGGCCGGATGAGCAGTTCTTC. Its protein product is CASSRDRGPDEQFF.

Comment on this clone: Distinct nucleotide sequences in the sample also encode this CDR3. The chain carries TRBV6-5 and TRBJ1-6, with 7 bases aligning to TRBD1. Germline loops: CDR1 MNHEY, CDR2 SVGAGI. This CDR3 comprises 15 residues. V gave up 1 base and J gave up 7 bases; unmatched junction bases: 4. This CDR3 is CASSYYRDSNSPLHF. CDR3 in DNA: TGTGCCAGCAGTTACTACCGGGACAGCAATTCACCCCTCCACTTT.

The V and J genes are TRBV7-9 and TRBJ1-1; D might be TRBD1 (5 bases). The CDR3 covers 15 residues. V gave up 5 bases and J gave up 4 bases, with 17 bases separating them. In germline, CDR1 is SEHNR, CDR2 FQNEAQ (reference sequence). In DNA, the CDR3 is TGTGCCAGCAGCCCCCGAGTAGGGGCCGGCACTGAAGCTTTCTTT. It specifies CASSPRVGAGTEAFF.

V is TRBV9 and J is TRBJ1-2; 7 bases fit TRBD1. The CDR3 is made up of 16 amino acids. Germline V gene sequence: CDR1 SGDLS, CDR2 YYNGEE. After removal of 2 bases from V and 6 bases from J, the junction contained 13 bases not matched to a gene. The CDR3 sequence is CASSVSFRQGRDGYTF. The CDR3 coding sequence is TGTGCCAGCAGCGTCAGTTTTCGACAGGGCCGAGATGGCTACACCTTC.

This sequence joins TRBV2 and TRBJ2-7; 7 bases match TRBD2. The CDR3 runs to 13 residues. Germline trimming cut 6 bases from V and 6 bases from J; bases unmatched to any gene: 8. Germline V gene sequence: CDR1 SNHLY, CDR2 FYNNEI. The DNA for the CDR3 is TGTGCCAGCAGAAATTGGGGGGGGTCCGAGCAGTACTTC. Protein product: CASRNWGGSEQYF. Based on the CDR3 plus reference TRBV2 and TRBJ2-7, the full variable domain is EPEVTQTPSHQVTQMGQEVILRCVPISNHLYFYWYRQILGQKVEFLVSFYNNEISEKSEIFDDQFSVERPDGSNFTLKIRSTKLEDSAMYFCASRNWGGSEQYFGPGTRLTVT.

The chain uses TRBV28 and TRBJ2-7; tentatively, D is TRBD1 (7 bases). V was pared by 3 bases and J by 2 bases, with 11 bases between. The CDR3 has 14 amino acids. Looked up from germline, CDR1 is MDHEN and CDR2 is SYDVKM. The CDR3 loop is CASSLEGAAYEQYF. The DNA of the CDR3 is TGTGCCAGCAGTTTGGAGGGGGCCGCCTACGAGCAGTACTTC.

This chain joins TRBV5-5 and TRBJ1-2, with TRBD1 matching over 7 bases. CDR3 size: 14 residues. V lost 3 bases to trimming and J lost 3 bases; unmatched junction nucleotides: 5. The germline gives CDR1 SGHKS, CDR2 YYEKEE (reference sequence). This CDR3 is CASSSDRVDYGYTF. The CDR3, as DNA: TGTGCCAGCAGCTCCGACAGGGTAGACTATGGCTACACCTTC.

This chain connects TRBV29-1 to TRBJ2-3; D not certain. There are 13 residues in the CDR3. Trimming removed 6 bases at V and 2 bases at J, with 12 bases between. Germline CDR1 and CDR2: SQVTM and ANQGSEA. This CDR3 reads CSVLGLNTDTQYF. Here the CDR3 DNA reads TGCAGCGTCCTTGGGCTGAACACAGATACGCAGTATTTT.

The gene calls are TRBV7-9 and TRBJ1-3; a weak D match, TRBD1 (6 bases). This CDR3 has 13 residues. Germline V gene data show CDR1 as SEHNR and CDR2 as FQNEAQ (reference sequence). The V end lost 4 bases, the J end lost 8 bases, and 12 bases lay between the germline ends. The CDR3 region is CASSSREGDTIYF. CDR3 DNA: TGTGCCAGCAGCTCCCGTGAGGGGGACACCATATATTTT.

This chain joins TRBV28 and TRBJ1-5; TRBD1 matches 9 bases. CDR3 length equals 15 residues. Per the germline V gene, CDR1 is MDHEN and CDR2 is SYDVKM. The V segment lost 1 base and the J segment 10 bases; nucleotides outside the gene matches: 8. CDR3 DNA sequence: TGTGCCAGCAGTTTATATAGGACAGGGGTACAACCCCAGCATTTT. As protein: CASSLYRTGVQPQHF.

V is TRBV6-1 and J is TRBJ2-3; TRBD2 agrees at 10 bases. Germline V gene lookup returns CDR1 MNHNS and CDR2 SASEGT. Trimming at V came to 8 bases and at J to 2 bases, leaving 13 bases not matched to a gene. This CDR3 is 17 amino acids long. The CDR3 reads CASRAPGLADVTDTQYF. The CDR3 DNA reads TGTGCCAGCCGTGCACCCGGACTAGCGGACGTCACAGATACGCAGTATTTT.

The rearrangement joins TRBV6-5 to TRBJ2-2; 9 bases fit TRBD1. Germline V gene lookup returns CDR1 MNHEY and CDR2 SVGAGI. V shed 4 bases, J shed 7 bases, and the junction held 7 bases outside the gene matches. This CDR3 has 15 amino acids. The CDR3 here is CASSFRTGVDGELFF. In nucleotides, the CDR3 is TGTGCCAGCAGTTTCCGGACAGGGGTGGACGGGGAGCTGTTTTTT.

This clone was recorded once. The genes are TRBV7-2 and TRBJ2-3, with 7 positions matching TRBD2. CDR1 and CDR2 (germline): SGHTA, FQGNSA. CDR3 size: 16 residues. V trimming: 4 bases; J trimming: 0 bases; junction bases outside the gene matches: 7. CDR3 in amino acids: CASSSVSGQSTDTQYF. The CDR3, as DNA: TGTGCCAGCAGCTCAGTTAGCGGGCAGAGCACAGATACGCAGTATTTT.

This rearrangement joins TRBV18 to TRBJ2-5; D uncertain. This CDR3 is built from 12 residues. Between the trimmed V and J ends, which lost 4 bases and 0 bases, there was a span of 3 bases. Germline V gene sequence: CDR1 KGHSH, CDR2 LQKENI. The CDR3 DNA reads TGTGCCAGCTCACGAGACCAAGAGACCCAGTACTTC. The encoded protein is CASSRDQETQYF.

This clone was found once. The chain joins TRBV6-5 to TRBJ1-5; perhaps TRBD1 as D (5 bases). The CDR3 loop spans 15 amino acids. Trimming removed 6 bases from V and 2 bases from J, with 14 bases in between. Germline lookup yields CDR1 MNHEY and CDR2 SVGAGI. The CDR3 protein is CASSSQGGRNQPQHF. The CDR3 DNA sequence: TGTGCCAGCAGCTCCCAGGGAGGGCGCAATCAGCCCCAGCATTTT.